This TCR beta chain was found in a study of blood T cell repertoires in COVID-19. Across the whole study: T cells, B-cell-depleted T cells, or PBMCs supplied cDNA or gDNA.

With 3 bases removed from V and 0 bases from J, the gap between germline ends came to 14 bases. The CDR3 contains 16 residues. Germline CDR1 is MDHEN and CDR2 is SYDVKM. The study assigned cohorts using participant-reported clinical history. Some clones are missing from TCRdb's copy, which holds only in-frame ones; the method was immunoSEQ multiplex PCR. The table has a few hundred thousand clones, 85% to 90% seen once. Sequenced input: PBMCs or T cells enriched from blood (not recorded which). This sequence was found in a young woman with acute COVID-19. The J gene is TRBJ2-5, the V gene TRBV28, with D uncertain. CDR3 sequence reads: CASSFWYPLHQETQYF. The CDR3 region has the DNA TGTGCCAGCAGTTTTTGGTACCCACTACACCAAGAGACCCAGTACTTC.